These 18 T cell receptor beta chains were all obtained from the same sample, sequenced in a study of T cell repertoires in cytomegalovirus infection. TCRdb redid the calling of the reads with MiXCR, one entry per CDR3 protein. The data hold 750,000 to 950,000 distinct CDR3 sequences, with around 29% observed a single time. Antigens of these TCRs are unknown. This material consisted of cultured CD8+ T cells from PBMCs, taken from culture after CMV antigen stimulation. The source is a human donor in good health (CMV status not recorded). Some clones in this sample may be carry-over from other donors' samples.

Only a few counts were recorded for this clonotype. The rearrangement joins TRBV10-3 to TRBJ2-5, with 9 bases aligning to TRBD2. Germline values: CDR1 ENHRY, CDR2 SYGVKD. The CDR3 consists of 15 residues. Trimming took 4 bases from V and 5 from J; bases not matched to a gene: 8. The CDR3, as DNA: TGTGCCATCAGTGTTGGGTTAGCGGGGGACGAGACCCAGTACTTC. Protein product: CAISVGLAGDETQYF.

J is TRBJ2-1 and V is TRBV2, with a tentative D call TRBD1 (6 bases). The germline V gene has CDR1 SNHLY and CDR2 FYNNEI. The ends were cut back, 6 bases at V and 1 base at J, with 10 bases in the middle. The CDR3 has 14 amino acids. The CDR3 is CASRQGGSYNEQFF. DNA of the CDR3: TGTGCCAGCAGACAGGGCGGGTCCTACAATGAGCAGTTCTTC.

The genes are TRBV5-8 and TRBJ2-5; D tentatively reads TRBD1 or TRBD2 (5 bases each). With 1 base removed from V and 5 bases from J, the gap between germline ends came to 15 bases. CDR3 length: 15 amino acids. Germline V lookup: CDR1 SGHTS, CDR2 YDEGEE. The CDR3 region has the DNA TGTGCCAGCAGCTTGCTATCTGGGGGTAGCGAGACCCAGTACTTC. Protein product: CASSLLSGGSETQYF. Filled out from reference TRBV5-8 and TRBJ2-5, the complete variable domain reads EAGVTQSPTHLIKTRGQQATLRCSPISGHTSVYWYQQALGLGLQFLLWYDEGEERNRGNFPPRFSGRQFPNYSSELNVNALELEDSALYLCASSLLSGGSETQYFGPGTRLLVL.

The chain links TRBV6-6 to TRBJ2-1; TRBD2 is a possible D gene (5 bases). V lost 0 bases, J lost 6 bases, and 12 bases lay in between. The CDR3 length is 15 residues. Germline CDR1 MNHNY, CDR2 SVGAGI (reference sequence). CDR3: CASSYSAERFNEQFF. The CDR3 DNA sequence: TGTGCCAGCAGTTACTCTGCGGAGCGGTTCAATGAGCAGTTCTTC.

This clonotype has at least ten counts. This chain connects TRBV7-6 to TRBJ2-3, with no clear D. V dropped 2 bases and J dropped 2 bases, with 2 bases sitting between them. Germline CDR1 is SGHVS and CDR2 is FNYEAQ. This CDR3 is built from 12 residues. The CDR3 sequence is CASSLPTDTQYF. DNA of the CDR3: TGTGCCAGCAGCTTACCCACAGATACGCAGTATTTT.

Worth noting for this clonotype: The junction differs from germline at one of its ends, possibly a read error. The chain uses TRBV7-7 and TRBJ2-1, with 8 bases matching TRBD2. Germline V gives CDR1 SSHAT, CDR2 FNYEAQ (reference sequence). The CDR3 is 17 residues long. CDR3 protein: CASSLTWAGGLYNEQFF. For the CDR3, the DNA is TGTGCTAGCAGCTTAACTTGGGCGGGGGGCCTGTACAATGAGCAGTTCTTC.

The chain couples TRBV12-3 or TRBV12-4 to TRBJ2-6, with D hard to call. Trimming cost V 4 bases and J 3 bases, with 1 base left between them. The CDR3 runs to 12 residues. The CDR3 nucleotides are TGTGCCAGCAGTTATGGGGCCAACGTCCTGACTTTC. Its translation is CASSYGANVLTF.

At least ten counts were recorded for this clonotype. This chain connects TRBV12-5 to TRBJ2-1; 8 bases agree with TRBD2. Trimming cost V 2 bases and J 2 bases; bases outside gene matches: 8. CDR1 and CDR2 (germline): LGHNT, FRNRAP. The CDR3 loop spans 17 amino acids. Here the CDR3 DNA reads TGTGCTAGTGGTTTGCCACGGGGGGGGGGCACCTACAATGAGCAGTTCTTC. As protein: CASGLPRGGGTYNEQFF. Full variable domain (rest looked up from reference TRBV12-5 and TRBJ2-1): DARVTQTPRHKVTEMGQEVTMRCQPILGHNTVFWYRQTMMQGLELLAYFRNRAPLDDSGMPKDRFSAEMPDATLATLKIQPSEPRDSAVYFCASGLPRGGGTYNEQFFGPGTRLTVL.

J is TRBJ2-5 and V is TRBV5-1, with D hard to call. The CDR3 sequence is 15 residues long. V lost 4 bases to trimming and J lost 2 bases, with 15 bases between them. Germline values: CDR1 SGHRS, CDR2 YFSETQ. CDR3 DNA: TGCGCCAGCAGCATCCGCCACAATAGGCAAGAGACCCAGTACTTC. This sequence encodes CASSIRHNRQETQYF.

Only a few counts were recorded for this clonotype. The rearrangement joins TRBV6-5 to TRBJ1-5; D is unresolved. CDR3 size: 15 residues. CDR1 and CDR2 (germline): MNHEY, SVGAGI. Trimming shortened V by 0 bases and J by 3 bases, and 9 bases separated the two germline ends. The CDR3, as DNA: TGTGCCAGCAGTTACTCGGGCAGCAACAATCAGCCCCAGCATTTT. It translates to CASSYSGSNNQPQHF.

This clonotype was observed a handful of times. This chain uses TRBV6-1 with TRBJ1-3; 7 nucleotides match TRBD1. V was clipped by 3 bases and J by 4 bases; unmatched bases: 12. Germline V gives CDR1 MNHNS, CDR2 SASEGT. The CDR3 is 17 amino acids. The CDR3 sequence: CASSDNDWTGGGNTIYF. CDR3 in DNA: TGTGCCAGCAGTGACAACGATTGGACAGGAGGCGGAAACACCATATATTTT.

This clonotype has just one count. This sequence joins TRBV27 and TRBJ1-3; TRBD1 is a possible D gene (5 bases). The V gene's germline CDR1 is MNHEY and CDR2 SMNVEV (reference sequence). Trimming stripped 6 bases from V and 4 bases from J, with 10 bases between. The CDR3 has 13 amino acids. The CDR3 coding sequence is TGTGCCAGCAGCATCAGGGTCGGAAACACCATATATTTT. It encodes CASSIRVGNTIYF.

This chain links TRBV2 with TRBJ2-2; D might be TRBD2 (5 bases). This CDR3 is built from 16 residues. V was clipped by 4 bases and J by 3 bases, with 15 bases between them. From germline, CDR1 is SNHLY and CDR2 FYNNEI. This chain's CDR3 is CASSGLREEDTGELFF. CDR3 DNA sequence: TGTGCCAGCAGTGGGCTGAGAGAGGAGGACACCGGGGAGCTGTTTTTT.

This clonotype was seen only a few times. The chain uses TRBV7-9 and TRBJ1-5, with D unresolved. The CDR3 runs to 12 residues. V was shortened by 8 bases and J by 3 bases, with 8 bases between the two germline ends. The V gene's germline CDR1 is SEHNR and CDR2 FQNEAQ (reference sequence). CDR3 protein: CASAGANQPQHF. CDR3 nucleotide sequence: TGTGCCAGCGCCGGTGCCAATCAGCCCCAGCATTTT.

The chain employs TRBV6-2 or TRBV6-3 and TRBJ1-2, with D unresolved. This CDR3 contains 13 residues. CDR1 and CDR2 (germline): MNHEY, SVGEGT. Trimming left V 3 bases short and J 7 bases short, with 12 bases between. The CDR3: CASSYTRPGGYTF. In nucleotides, the CDR3 is TGTGCCAGCAGTTATACCAGACCAGGTGGCTACACCTTC.

The chain joins TRBV5-1 to TRBJ1-1; 7 bases match TRBD1. There are 14 residues in the CDR3. Per germline, CDR1 SGHRS and CDR2 YFSETQ. V lost 3 bases, J lost 5 bases, and 7 bases stayed unmatched. CDR3 sequence reads: CASSSGAGGTEAFF. In nucleotides, the CDR3 is TGCGCCAGCAGCTCGGGGGCAGGGGGAACTGAAGCTTTCTTT.

The genes are TRBV27 and TRBJ1-4; D uncertain. This CDR3 has 15 amino acids. Trimming left V 2 bases short and J 5 bases short, with 12 bases between. Germline V gene lookup returns CDR1 MNHEY and CDR2 SMNVEV (reference sequence). The CDR3 DNA sequence: TGTGCCAGCAGTTTAGGGCACAGTGGAAATGAAAAACTGTTTTTT. Encoded protein: CASSLGHSGNEKLFF.

The chain employs TRBV28 and TRBJ2-1; the match to TRBD2 covers 7 bases. The CDR3 has 14 residues. Looked up from germline, CDR1 is MDHEN and CDR2 is SYDVKM. V was clipped by 9 bases and J by 2 bases; unmatched bases: 7. The DNA for the CDR3 is TGTGCCAGACGAGCGGGGAAGACCTACAATGAGCAGTTCTTC. Amino acids: CARRAGKTYNEQFF. The variable domain in full, completed from reference TRBV28 and TRBJ2-1, reads DVKVTQSSRYLVKRTGEKVFLECVQDMDHENMFWYRQDPGLGLRLIYFSYDVKMKEKGDIPEGYSVSREKKERFSLILESASTNQTSMYLCARRAGKTYNEQFFGPGTRLTVL.